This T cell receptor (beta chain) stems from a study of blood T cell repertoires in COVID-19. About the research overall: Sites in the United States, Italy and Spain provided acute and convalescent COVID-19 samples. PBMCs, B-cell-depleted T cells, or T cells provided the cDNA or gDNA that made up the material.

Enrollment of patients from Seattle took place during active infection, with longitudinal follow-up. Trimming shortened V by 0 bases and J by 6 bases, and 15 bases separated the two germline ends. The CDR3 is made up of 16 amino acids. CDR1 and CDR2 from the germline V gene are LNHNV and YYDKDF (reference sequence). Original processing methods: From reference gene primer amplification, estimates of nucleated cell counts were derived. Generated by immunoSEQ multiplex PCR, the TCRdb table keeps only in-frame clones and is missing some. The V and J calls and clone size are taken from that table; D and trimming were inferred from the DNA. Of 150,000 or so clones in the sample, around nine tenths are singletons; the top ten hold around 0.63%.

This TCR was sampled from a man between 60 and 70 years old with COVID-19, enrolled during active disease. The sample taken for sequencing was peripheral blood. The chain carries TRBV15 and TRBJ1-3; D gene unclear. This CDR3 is CATSRDRAAGENTIYF. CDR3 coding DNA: TGTGCCACCAGCAGAGATCGAGCGGCTGGTGAAAACACCATATATTTT.